The TCR beta chain described here comes from a study of technical replicates of blood from a few donors. This CDR3 is built from 20 residues. V lost 4 bases and J lost 2; bases outside the gene matches: 14. Per germline, CDR1 LGHNA and CDR2 YNFKEQ. Assay: immunoSEQ multiplex PCR; the TCRdb copy retains only in-frame clones and omits some. The sample shows approximately 99,000 clones, around 96% of them seen only once. The chain carries TRBV4-2 and TRBJ2-3, with 14 bases fitting TRBD2. The sequenced material came from T cells isolated from PBMCs. The receptor was isolated from a human donor in good health. CDR3 bases: TGTGCCAGCAGCCTTCGACTAGCGGGAGGGGAAGGTTGGAACACAGATACGCAGTATTTT. It codes for CASSLRLAGGEGWNTDTQYF.